The present entry profiles one T cell receptor (beta chain) with its context. What antigen it recognizes has not been identified. There are no base qualities to consult, and no much larger clone falls within one base. The time point label corresponds to: about 28 days (+/-7) after the second vaccine dose. AZD1222 recipients with second doses at about 4 weeks or about 12 weeks were pooled, because spike-specific TCR depth and breadth did not differ between schedules. The vaccinee samples were drawn from two UK trials, COV001 and COV002, one of which was a single-blind randomized controlled phase 2/3 trial testing AZD1222 (ChAdOx1 nCoV-19) in healthy adults. For TCRbeta chain sequencing, PBMC samples from trial participants were taken at day 0 and at day 28 after the second dose. This entry is derived from a study of T cell responses to AZD1222 COVID-19 vaccine (dated by TCRdb to about 2021). Broadly, across the study: TCR sequencing covered 230 or so trial participants: around 210 given two doses of AZD1222 and 26 given two doses of MenACWY control vaccine. Trial participants were enrolled into age subgroups of 18-55, 56-69 and 70-plus years, which contained approximately 150, 30 and 60 TCR-sequenced participants, respectively.

Based on the germline V gene, the CDR1 and CDR2 sequences are MGHRA and YSYEKL. Trimming removed 0 bases from V and 0 bases from J, leaving 9 bases between the germline ends. There are 16 amino acids in the CDR3, from cysteine to phenylalanine inclusive. Of the read, only the CDR3 DNA is kept; its 48 bases are in frame from base 1. General conclusions and limits of the study: No day 14 peak-response samples were available, so repertoires were characterized only after the peak T cell response. CD4 TCRs associated with the vaccine covered the entire spike protein, and the dominant responses were in regions 160-218 and 743-854. The 56-69-year group was small, and its depth increase did not reach significance, likely because of low power. Participants were mostly white British and included more females than males, and it was suggested by the authors that clonal diversity may have been underestimated. After two AZD1222 doses, both the breadth and the depth of spike-specific TCRs were significantly higher than at day 0 and than in MenACWY recipients. Conclusions about previously exposed vaccinees are limited, since just five to seven AZD1222 recipients were seropositive for SARS-CoV-2 at baseline. Reportedly, almost half of the unique spike-specific TCRs recognized epitopes lying outside the regions that are mutated in the B.1.351 and B.1.1.7 variants.

The CDR3 regions of human TCRbeta chains were analyzed by immunosequencing. Turning to the authors' computational methods: TCRs in the repertoires were compared against a reference library of SARS-CoV-2-specific TCRs that had been generated with the MIRA antigen-specificity platform. Breadth was defined as the fraction of unique TCRs that were SARS-CoV-2-associated, and depth was defined as the fraction of total T cells that were SARS-CoV-2-associated. Using the MIRA data, each spike-specific TCR was assigned both to the spike region to which the TCR was reactive and to a CD4 or CD8 class. Log10-transformed breadth and depth values were compared by one-way ANOVA with Sidak's multiple comparisons tests. The source is immuneACCESS, and TCRdb retained only in-frame sequences with V and J called. Part of the clones is not carried over; for the studies checked, unresolved V genes explain less than half of this, and the remainder is unexplained. V and J calls and clone size are copied from that table; D and trimming were computed from the DNA. The sample contains approximately 130,000 clones, 84% of them found a single time. In total, the top ten clones hold roughly a quarter of the sample.

The sequences come from peripheral blood, collected 28 days after the second AZD1222 dose. Here the chain combines TRBV4-1 and TRBJ1-3, with the D gene not clear enough to name. The TCR was taken from an adult who received the AZD1222 COVID-19 vaccine. The CDR3 reads as follows: CASSQEEKYSGNTIYF. The sequenced DNA: TGCGCCAGCAGCCAAGAGGAGAAGTACTCTGGAAACACCATATATTTT.